Listed below are T cell receptor beta chains from one sample, sequenced in a study of CD8 T cells in ankylosing spondylitis. TCRdb reprocessed the 5' RACE reads via MiXCR and lists one record per CDR3 protein. The table has fewer than 750,000 distinct CDR3 sequences, 15% to 20% seen once. Input material: blood, either unsorted or a sorted T cell fraction (not recorded which). The receptors here all came from a male donor with ankylosing spondylitis. The CDR3 runs from the conserved cysteine through the conserved F or W. D genes are given only for firm matches.

TRBV2	TRBJ2-2	.	CASVPGPPGTGELFF
TRBV29-1	TRBJ1-2	.	CSVAGELYGYTF
TRBV5-1	TRBJ2-7	.	CASSPQTYEQYF
TRBV7-2	TRBJ2-3	.	CASSLRGRASTDTQYF
TRBV5-1	TRBJ2-1	.	CASSLPMDIPEQFF
TRBV18	TRBJ2-1	.	CASSPPPFGNEQFF
TRBV25-1	TRBJ2-2	.	CASSERPGTGELFF
TRBV4-1	TRBJ2-5	TRBD1	CASSQVGTEETQYF
TRBV5-1	TRBJ2-6	.	CASSSTGSSGANVLTF
TRBV12-5	TRBJ2-5	.	CASARRTKPTLTPYQETQYF
TRBV5-1	TRBJ1-6	.	CASSLGVAVDSPLHF
TRBV12-3/TRBV12-4	TRBJ2-7	.	CASSLAPRGGEQYF
TRBV28	TRBJ2-1	TRBD2	CASSQTSGRAVEQFF
TRBV6-5	TRBJ2-1	TRBD2	CASSHDPGTKLNEQFF
TRBV4-1	TRBJ2-1	TRBD2	CASSQEEGLAGSNEQFF
TRBV5-1	TRBJ1-1	.	CASSRTPTNTEAFF
TRBV7-9	TRBJ2-7	TRBD1	CASSFPGQEKASEEQYF
TRBV18	TRBJ1-1	.	CASSPQQGTGTEAFF
TRBV9	TRBJ2-3	.	CASSVASRPSTDTQYF
TRBV9	TRBJ1-2	.	CASSLDPGYGESYTF
TRBV25-1	TRBJ2-1	.	CASSADFNEQFF
TRBV20-1	TRBJ2-5	TRBD2	CSATTSDPNIQETQYF
TRBV6-2/TRBV6-3	TRBJ2-2	TRBD2	CALSGNGELFF
TRBV10-3	TRBJ2-1	TRBD2	CAISLTSGRDNEQFF
TRBV28	TRBJ1-4	TRBD1	CASSQLAGTGIEKLFF
TRBV5-4	TRBJ1-1	.	CASSLGVKEGPEAFF
TRBV20-1	TRBJ1-2	TRBD1	CSAWDRASPLNYGYTF
TRBV15	TRBJ2-5	.	CATSRDVGAETQYF
TRBV4-1	TRBJ2-1	TRBD2	CASSHYMGLAEDNEQFF
TRBV20-1	TRBJ2-3	TRBD2	CSVQAGVRDTQYF
TRBV29-1	TRBJ2-7	TRBD1	CSVGDRAVYEQYF
TRBV20-1	TRBJ2-2	TRBD1	CSASQGANTGELFF
TRBV11-2	TRBJ2-4	.	CASSLEYASAQAAKNIQYF
TRBV5-1	TRBJ1-1	.	CASSLGRGRIDTEAFF
TRBV9	TRBJ1-1	.	CASSVDPLANTEAFF
TRBV7-2	TRBJ1-5	.	CASSLPGENQPQHF
TRBV5-5	TRBJ1-5	.	CASSLEPSGNQPQHF
TRBV28	TRBJ1-6	TRBD1	CASSFGDSNNSPLHF
TRBV12-3/TRBV12-4	TRBJ1-1	.	CASTSDVMNTEAFF
TRBV12-3/TRBV12-4	TRBJ2-7	TRBD2	CASSRNSGMAYVEQYF
TRBV30	TRBJ2-7	.	CACNPNNYEQYF
TRBV12-3/TRBV12-4	TRBJ1-6	.	CASSRDTRYNSPLHF